The rows below give T cell receptor beta chains drawn from one sample of a study of shared clonotypes between healthy human individuals. Only in-frame clones appear in the TCRdb table, and some are missing; sequencing was by immunoSEQ multiplex PCR. The sample has around 500,000 clones, about 79% seen once; the top ten hold roughly 13%. Sequencing was performed on PBMCs. All receptors derive from a woman aged 40 to 50 in good health. Some clones in this sample may be carry-over from other donors' samples. Each CDR3 is given with its conserved first and last residue. Fields, in order: D gene, clone size, V gene, J gene, CDR3 DNA, CDR3 protein. The D gene is left open where the match is weak. The listing skips clone size in some rows; elsewhere it reads once, few, many or a size class.

-,few,TRBV30,TRBJ2-3,TGTGCCTCCGACCTGGGGCGCAGGATCACAGATACGCAGTATTTT,CASDLGRRITDTQYF
-,-,TRBV5-1,TRBJ2-5,TGCGCCAGCAGCTATGGGGCAGGCCAAGAGACCCAGTACTTC,CASSYGAGQETQYF
TRBD2,-,TRBV4-1,TRBJ2-1,TGCGCCAGCAGCCATACTAGCGGAGGCTACAATGAGCAGTTCTTC,CASSHTSGGYNEQFF
-,-,TRBV7-2,TRBJ1-3,TGTGCCAGCAGCCCTTTGAGGTCCTCTGGAAACACCATATATTTT,CASSPLRSSGNTIYF
-,-,TRBV7-3,TRBJ2-1,TGTGCCAGCAGCCCCGACAGACACAATGAGCAGTTCTTC,CASSPDRHNEQFF
-,-,TRBV4-1,TRBJ2-6,TGCGCCAGCAGCCAAAAGTCATCCGGACAGATACTATCTGGGGCCAACGTCCTGACTTTC,CASSQKSSGQILSGANVLTF
-,-,TRBV28,TRBJ2-7,TGTGCCAGCAGTTTATCCTCAGCCTTGGGGCAGTACTTC,CASSLSSALGQYF
TRBD2,-,TRBV29-1,TRBJ2-1,TGCAGCGTTGAACGGGGCGGGAGCTACAATGAGCAGTTCTTC,CSVERGGSYNEQFF
-,once,TRBV28,TRBJ2-7,TGTGCCAGCAGTTATCCGGGGACCTACGAGCAGTACTTC,CASSYPGTYEQYF
TRBD1,-,TRBV30,TRBJ1-1,TGTGCCTGGAGTCTAGGGGACAGAAGGAGCACTGAAGCTTTCTTT,CAWSLGDRRSTEAFF
-,-,TRBV7-9,TRBJ1-1,TGTGCCAGCAGCGCCCTAATCCAACTGAACACTGAAGCTTTCTTT,CASSALIQLNTEAFF
TRBD2,-,TRBV27,TRBJ2-7,TGTGCCAGCAGGGCGGGAGAAATCCACGAGCAGTACTTC,CASRAGEIHEQYF
-,-,TRBV6-5,TRBJ2-7,TGTGCCAGCACCCGGGGGGGGCAGGGGGCTTACGAGCAGTACTTC,CASTRGGQGAYEQYF
TRBD2,-,TRBV10-3,TRBJ2-7,TGTGCCATCAGTGAATCGTTCGGTAGCGGGGCCAGCTCCTACGAGCAGTACTTC,CAISESFGSGASSYEQYF
-,-,TRBV30,TRBJ2-3,TGTGCCTGGAGTGTACGCAGGGGTGGCACAGATACGCAGTATTTT,CAWSVRRGGTDTQYF
-,-,TRBV28,TRBJ1-2,TGTGCCACCAGCTCAGGGGCTGTTTCTTACACCTTC,CATSSGAVSYTF
-,many,TRBV28,TRBJ1-5,TGTGCCAGCAGTTTAGAGTTGGGGGACGGTAATCAGCCCCAGCATTTT,CASSLELGDGNQPQHF
-,-,TRBV18,TRBJ2-7,TGTGCCAGCTCTCGAGGGGGTAATGAGGGTTACGAGCAGTACTTC,CASSRGGNEGYEQYF